This TCR beta chain was recovered during a study of chemoradiotherapy in HPV16-positive cancers. Study-level findings and limits: During treatment, candidate HPV-specific clones and E7-related motifs expanded in tumor.

This table comes from immunoSEQ multiplex PCR, and its TCRdb copy is limited to in-frame clones, with some not included. The sample has 3,400 or so clones, 60% to 85% seen once; the top ten hold around a tenth. Over chemoradiotherapy, repertoires were sampled more than once. As concerns this clone: Its target is not known.

The CDR3 totals 15 residues. The J segment lost 2 bases and the V segment lost 4 bases, leaving 6 bases of the junction unmatched. CDR1 is LNHDA, CDR2 SQIVND, per germline (reference sequence). This receptor was identified in a human donor with HPV-associated anogenital cancer. The specimen comprised tumor tissue, sampled from a patient who underwent chemoradiotherapy. V is TRBV19 and J is TRBJ2-3, with 7 positions matching TRBD1. This chain's CDR3 is CASSRGTEFTDTQYF. DNA of the CDR3: TGTGCCAGTAGTAGAGGGACAGAGTTCACAGATACGCAGTATTTT.